This T cell receptor (beta chain) was sequenced during a study of T cells after yellow fever vaccination. This clonotype was detected a few times. The germline V gene encodes CDR1 LGHNA and CDR2 YSLEER. Deletions cut 0 bases from V and 2 bases from J, with 11 bases between. This CDR3 is built from 16 residues. MiXCR was run by TCRdb on the 5' RACE reads, yielding one entry per CDR3 protein. Of 450,000 to 650,000 distinct CDR3 sequences in the sample, about 14% are singletons; the top ten hold over 12%. The TCR sequence derives from a man younger than 40 who received the YFV17D yellow fever vaccine. V and J are TRBV4-3 and TRBJ2-1; D unclear. Sequencing used PBMCs, obtained on the day of the yellow fever booster vaccination. The CDR3 DNA reads TGCGCCAGCAGCCAAGAGAGTGGAACTACCTACAATGAGCAGTTCTTC. It specifies CASSQESGTTYNEQFF.